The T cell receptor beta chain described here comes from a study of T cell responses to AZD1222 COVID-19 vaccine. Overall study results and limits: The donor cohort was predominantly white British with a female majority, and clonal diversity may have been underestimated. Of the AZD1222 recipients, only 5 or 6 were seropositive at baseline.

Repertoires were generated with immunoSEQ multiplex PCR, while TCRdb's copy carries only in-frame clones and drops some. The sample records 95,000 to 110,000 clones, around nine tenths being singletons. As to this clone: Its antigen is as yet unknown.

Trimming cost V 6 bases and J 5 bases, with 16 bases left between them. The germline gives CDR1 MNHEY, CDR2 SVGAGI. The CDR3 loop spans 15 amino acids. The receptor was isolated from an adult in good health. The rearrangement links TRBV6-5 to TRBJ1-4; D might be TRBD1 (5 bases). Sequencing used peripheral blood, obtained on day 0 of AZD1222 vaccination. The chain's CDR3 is CASRAGGTGNEKLFF. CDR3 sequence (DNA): TGTGCCAGCAGGGCCGGAGGGACCGGGAATGAAAAACTGTTTTTT.